This paragraph reports one T cell receptor (beta chain). Its antigen remains undetermined. Base qualities are not provided; no much larger clone lies one nucleotide away. The data stem from a study of T cell responses to AZD1222 COVID-19 vaccine (dated by TCRdb to the early 2020s). Regarding the study in general: A total of around 240 trial participants underwent TCR sequencing, of whom about 200 received two doses of AZD1222 and some 25 received two doses of the MenACWY control vaccine. Trial participants were enrolled by age into 18-55, 56-69 and 70-plus year subgroups, with approximately 150, 28 and 58 TCR-sequenced participants respectively. Here is what the overall study found, with its caveats: No day 14 peak-response samples were available, so repertoires were characterized only after the peak T cell response. Reportedly, almost half of the unique spike-specific TCRs recognized epitopes lying outside the regions that are mutated in the B.1.351 and B.1.1.7 variants. The 56-69-year group was small, and its depth increase did not reach significance, likely because of low power. Participants were mostly white British, with more females than males. The authors suggested clonal diversity may have been underestimated. Conclusions about previously exposed vaccinees are limited because only a handful of AZD1222 recipients were SARS-CoV-2 seropositive at baseline. A significant rise in spike-specific TCR breadth and depth was observed after two AZD1222 doses relative to day 0 and relative to MenACWY recipients. The whole spike protein was spanned by vaccine-associated CD4 TCRs, and dominant responses were seen in regions 160-218 and 743-854.

The germline V gene sets CDR1 to LGHNA and CDR2 to YNFKEQ. The CDR3 holds 15 amino acids from the cysteine to the phenylalanine. The only DNA kept is the CDR3, 45 bases in frame from the first base. Trimming removed 4 bases from V and 3 bases from J; the gene matches leave 9 bases unexplained. The CDR3 regions of human TCRbeta chains were analyzed by immunosequencing. Per the original workflow: TCRs in the repertoires were compared against a reference library of SARS-CoV-2-specific TCRs that had been generated with the MIRA antigen-specificity platform. Breadth was defined as the fraction of unique TCRs that were SARS-CoV-2-associated. Depth was defined as the fraction of total T cells that were SARS-CoV-2-associated. Using the MIRA data, each spike-specific TCR was mapped to the spike region that the TCR reacts to and placed in a CD4 or CD8 class. Log10-transformed breadth and depth values were compared by one-way ANOVA with Sidak's multiple comparisons tests. The table was pulled from immuneACCESS by TCRdb, which kept in-frame rearrangements only. Such tables lose some clones; where checked, under half of the loss comes from unresolved V genes, and the rest has no known cause. Clonal size and the V and J genes are those of that table, whereas D and trimming came from the DNA. The sample table shows about 120,000 clones, and around 93% are seen once. The ten most abundant clones make up over 7.5% of the sample.

The sample's time point label, decoded: about 28 days (+/-7) after the second vaccine dose. AZD1222 recipients whose second dose came at about 4 weeks and those whose second dose came at about 12 weeks were combined into one group, since spike-specific TCR depth and breadth did not differ between the two schedules. Samples from vaccinated people were obtained from the UK trials COV001 and COV002, which included a single-blind randomized controlled phase 2/3 trial of AZD1222 (ChAdOx1 nCoV-19) in healthy adults. For TCRbeta chain sequencing, PBMC samples from trial participants were taken at day 0 and at day 28 after the second dose.

The receptor was derived from an adult who received the AZD1222 COVID-19 vaccine. The receptor chain draws on TRBV4-2 and TRBJ2-7; 7 junctional bases match TRBD2. This material consisted of peripheral blood, taken 28 days after the second AZD1222 dose. The CDR3 protein: CASSPSGGSYYEQYF. The DNA sequence follows: TGTGCCAGCAGCCCGTCCGGCGGGAGCTACTACGAGCAGTACTTC.